This entry concerns a single T cell receptor (beta chain). As yet, its antigen is unknown. Two rounds of multiplex PCR amplified TCR beta CDR3 from genomic DNA. Amplification during the initial PCR round employed primers specific to each TRBV and TRBJ gene. From the multiplex PCR reads, TCRdb called clonotypes with MiXCR, one entry per CDR3 protein. The sample yields around 30,000 distinct CDR3 sequences, 25% to 35% seen once. This specimen comes from a study of prognosis after radiotherapy for stage I lung cancer. Study-wide findings and caveats: Before stereotactic body radiation therapy the median unique TCR clone count was roughly 9,200, and afterwards it fell to several thousand.

The CDR3 is made up of 15 amino acids. The V end lost 4 bases, the J end lost 3 bases, and 15 bases lay between the germline ends. CDR1 is GTSNPN and CDR2 is SVGIG in the germline V gene (reference sequence). The rearrangement uses TRBV30 and TRBJ2-2; weak D call: TRBD2 (6 bases). The receptor was isolated from a donor at least 50 years old with non-small cell lung cancer. The sequencing used PBMCs, collected before or after stereotactic body radiation therapy (not recorded which). CDR3 amino acids: CAWTGLGEDTGELFF. The DNA for the CDR3 is TGTGCCTGGACGGGTTTAGGGGAGGACACCGGGGAGCTGTTTTTT.